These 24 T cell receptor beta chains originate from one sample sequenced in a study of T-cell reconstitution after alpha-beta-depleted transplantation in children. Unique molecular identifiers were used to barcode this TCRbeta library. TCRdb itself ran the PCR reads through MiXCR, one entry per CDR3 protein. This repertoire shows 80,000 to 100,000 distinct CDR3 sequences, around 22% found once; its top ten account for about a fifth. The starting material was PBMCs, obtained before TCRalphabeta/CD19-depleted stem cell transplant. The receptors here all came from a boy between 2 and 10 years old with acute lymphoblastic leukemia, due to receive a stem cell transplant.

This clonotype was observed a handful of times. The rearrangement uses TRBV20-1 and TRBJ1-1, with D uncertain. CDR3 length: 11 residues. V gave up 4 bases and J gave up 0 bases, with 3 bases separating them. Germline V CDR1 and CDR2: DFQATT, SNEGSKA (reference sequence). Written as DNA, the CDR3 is TGCAGTGCTAATGTGAACACTGAAGCTTTCTTT. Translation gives CSANVNTEAFF.

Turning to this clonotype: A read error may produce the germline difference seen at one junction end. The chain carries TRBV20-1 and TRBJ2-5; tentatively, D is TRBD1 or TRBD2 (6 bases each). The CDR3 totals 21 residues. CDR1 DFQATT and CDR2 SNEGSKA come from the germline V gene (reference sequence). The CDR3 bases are TGTCCTCGAGGGGGGAAGAGACGGAGGGGCCGGTGGTTTCTCCCTGAGGGGGCCCAGTACTTC. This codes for CPRGGKRRRGRWFLPEGAQYF.

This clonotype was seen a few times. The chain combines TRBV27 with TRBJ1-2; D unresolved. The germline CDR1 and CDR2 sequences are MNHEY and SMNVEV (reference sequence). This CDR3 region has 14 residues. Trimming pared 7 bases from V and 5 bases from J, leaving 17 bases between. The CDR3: CASTPGRPGYGYTF. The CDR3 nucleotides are TGTGCCAGCACCCCAGGACGGCCGGGATATGGCTACACCTTC.

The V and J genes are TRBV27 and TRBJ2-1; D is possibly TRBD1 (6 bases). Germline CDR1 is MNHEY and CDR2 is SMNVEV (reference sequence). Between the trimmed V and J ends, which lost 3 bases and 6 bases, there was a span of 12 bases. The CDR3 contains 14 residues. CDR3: CASSLSFRGNEQFF. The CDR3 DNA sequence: TGTGCCAGCAGTTTGTCCTTCAGGGGCAATGAGCAGTTCTTC.

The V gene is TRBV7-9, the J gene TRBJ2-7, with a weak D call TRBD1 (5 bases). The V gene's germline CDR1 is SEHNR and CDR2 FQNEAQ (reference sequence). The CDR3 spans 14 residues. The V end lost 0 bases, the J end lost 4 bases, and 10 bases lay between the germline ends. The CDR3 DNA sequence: TGTGCCAGCAGCTTAGCAGGGGCAGGGTACGAGCAGTACTTC. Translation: CASSLAGAGYEQYF.

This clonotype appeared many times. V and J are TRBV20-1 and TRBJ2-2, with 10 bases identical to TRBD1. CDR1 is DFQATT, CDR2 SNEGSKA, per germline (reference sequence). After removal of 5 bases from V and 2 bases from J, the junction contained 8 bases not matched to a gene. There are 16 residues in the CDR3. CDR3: CSAYPRTGGNTGELFF. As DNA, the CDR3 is TGCAGTGCTTACCCCCGGACAGGGGGTAACACCGGGGAGCTGTTTTTT.

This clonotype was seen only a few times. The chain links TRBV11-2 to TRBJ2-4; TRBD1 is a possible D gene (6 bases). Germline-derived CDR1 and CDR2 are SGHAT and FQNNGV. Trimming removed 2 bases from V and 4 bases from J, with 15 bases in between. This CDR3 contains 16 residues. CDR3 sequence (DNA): TGTGCCAGCAGCTTAACTGACGGGCAGGGGAAAAACATTCAGTACTTC. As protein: CASSLTDGQGKNIQYF.

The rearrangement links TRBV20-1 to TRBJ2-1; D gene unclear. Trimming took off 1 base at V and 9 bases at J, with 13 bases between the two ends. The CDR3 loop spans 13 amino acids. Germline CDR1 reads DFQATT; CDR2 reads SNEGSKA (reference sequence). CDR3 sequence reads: CSARGESVPEQFF. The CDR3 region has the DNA TGCAGTGCTAGAGGAGAAAGCGTTCCTGAGCAGTTCTTC.

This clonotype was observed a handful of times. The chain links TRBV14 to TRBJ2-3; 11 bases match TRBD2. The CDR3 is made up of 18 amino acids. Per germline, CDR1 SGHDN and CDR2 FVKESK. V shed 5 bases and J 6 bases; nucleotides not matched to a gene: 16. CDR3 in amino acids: CASSAGTSGMKSRDTQYF. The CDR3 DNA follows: TGTGCCAGCAGCGCCGGGACTAGCGGAATGAAGAGCAGGGATACGCAGTATTTT.

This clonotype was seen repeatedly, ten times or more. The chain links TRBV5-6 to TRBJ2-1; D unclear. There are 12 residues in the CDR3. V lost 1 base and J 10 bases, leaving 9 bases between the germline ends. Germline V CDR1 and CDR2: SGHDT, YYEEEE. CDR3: CASSLMGREQFF. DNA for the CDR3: TGTGCCAGCAGCTTGATGGGCCGGGAGCAGTTCTTC.

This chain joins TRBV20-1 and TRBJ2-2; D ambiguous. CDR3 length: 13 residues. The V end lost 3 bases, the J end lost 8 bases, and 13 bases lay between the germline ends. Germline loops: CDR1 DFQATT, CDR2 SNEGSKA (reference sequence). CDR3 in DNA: TGCAGTGCTAGTGATCGGAAGAGAGGGGAGCTGTTTTTT. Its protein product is CSASDRKRGELFF.

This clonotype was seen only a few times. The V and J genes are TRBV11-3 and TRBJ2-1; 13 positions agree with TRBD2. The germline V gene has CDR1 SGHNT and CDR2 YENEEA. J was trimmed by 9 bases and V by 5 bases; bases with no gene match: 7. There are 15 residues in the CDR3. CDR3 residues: CASSPTSGRASEQFF. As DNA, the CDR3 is TGTGCCAGCAGCCCCACTAGCGGGAGGGCCAGTGAGCAGTTCTTC.

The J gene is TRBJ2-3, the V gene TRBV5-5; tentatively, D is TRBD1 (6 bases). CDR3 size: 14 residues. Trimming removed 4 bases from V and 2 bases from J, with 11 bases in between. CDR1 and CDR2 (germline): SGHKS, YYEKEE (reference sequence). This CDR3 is CASSRDTYTDTQYF. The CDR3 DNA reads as TGTGCCAGCAGCCGGGACACCTACACAGATACGCAGTATTTT.

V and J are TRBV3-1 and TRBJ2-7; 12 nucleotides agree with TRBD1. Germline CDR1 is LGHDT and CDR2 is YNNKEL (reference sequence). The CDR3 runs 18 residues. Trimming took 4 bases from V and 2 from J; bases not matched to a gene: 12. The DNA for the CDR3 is TGTGCCAGCAGCCCGAGAGGGACAGGGGGCGGAAAAACCTACGAGCAGTACTTC. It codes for CASSPRGTGGGKTYEQYF.

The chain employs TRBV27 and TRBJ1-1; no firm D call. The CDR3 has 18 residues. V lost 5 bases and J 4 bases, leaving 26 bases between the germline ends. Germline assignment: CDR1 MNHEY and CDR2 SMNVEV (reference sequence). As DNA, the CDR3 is TGTGCCAGCAGTATTCTCACGACTTGGGAGGGAATTCCCACTGAAGCTTTCTTT. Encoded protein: CASSILTTWEGIPTEAFF.

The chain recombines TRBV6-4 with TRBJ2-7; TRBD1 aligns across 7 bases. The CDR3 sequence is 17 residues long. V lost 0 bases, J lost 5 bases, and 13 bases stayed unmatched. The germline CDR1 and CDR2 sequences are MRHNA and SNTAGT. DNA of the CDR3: TGTGCCAGCAGTGACTCACCCCACGGGACAGTCGGCAACGAGCAGTACTTC. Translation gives CASSDSPHGTVGNEQYF.

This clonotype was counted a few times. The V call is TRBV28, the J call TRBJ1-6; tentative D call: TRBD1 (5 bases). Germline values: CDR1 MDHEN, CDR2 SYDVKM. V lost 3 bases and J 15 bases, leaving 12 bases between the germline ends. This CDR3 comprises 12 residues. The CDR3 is CASSFPRDGLHF. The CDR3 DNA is TGTGCCAGCAGTTTCCCCAGGGATGGCCTCCACTTT.

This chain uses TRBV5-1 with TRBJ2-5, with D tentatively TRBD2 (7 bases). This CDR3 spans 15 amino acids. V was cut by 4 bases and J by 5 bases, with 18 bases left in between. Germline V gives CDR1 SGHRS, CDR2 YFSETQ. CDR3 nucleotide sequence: TGCGCCAGCAGCCGGATGGGGGGGCGGTGGGAGACCCAGTACTTC. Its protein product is CASSRMGGRWETQYF.

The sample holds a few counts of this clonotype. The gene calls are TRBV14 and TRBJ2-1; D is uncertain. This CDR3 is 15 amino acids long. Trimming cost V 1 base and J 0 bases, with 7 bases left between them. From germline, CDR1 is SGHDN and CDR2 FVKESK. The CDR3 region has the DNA TGTGCCAGCAGCCAAGTCGTGCGCTCCTACAATGAGCAGTTCTTC. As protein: CASSQVVRSYNEQFF.

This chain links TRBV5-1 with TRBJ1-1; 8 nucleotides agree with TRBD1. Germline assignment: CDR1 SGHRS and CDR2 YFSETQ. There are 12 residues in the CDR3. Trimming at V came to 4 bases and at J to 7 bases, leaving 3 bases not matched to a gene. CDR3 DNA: TGCGCCAGCAGCCGACAGGGGAATGAAGCTTTCTTT. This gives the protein CASSRQGNEAFF.

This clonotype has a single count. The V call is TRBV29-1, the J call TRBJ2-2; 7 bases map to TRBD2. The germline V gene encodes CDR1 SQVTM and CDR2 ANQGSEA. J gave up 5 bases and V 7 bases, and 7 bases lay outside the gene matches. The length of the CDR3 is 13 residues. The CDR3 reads CSAWEGHTGELFF. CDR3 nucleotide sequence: TGCAGCGCCTGGGAGGGGCATACCGGGGAGCTGTTTTTT.

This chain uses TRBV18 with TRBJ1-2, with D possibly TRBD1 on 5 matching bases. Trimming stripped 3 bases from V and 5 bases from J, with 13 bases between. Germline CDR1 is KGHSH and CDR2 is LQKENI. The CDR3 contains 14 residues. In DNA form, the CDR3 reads TGTGCCAGCTCACCTCCAAACAGGAAGTATGGCTACACCTTC. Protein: CASSPPNRKYGYTF.

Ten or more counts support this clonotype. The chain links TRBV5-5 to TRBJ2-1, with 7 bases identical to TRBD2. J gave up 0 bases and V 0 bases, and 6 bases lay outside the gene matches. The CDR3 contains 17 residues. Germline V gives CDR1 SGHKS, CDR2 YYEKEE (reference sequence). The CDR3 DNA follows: TGTGCCAGCAGCTTGGGTCTAGCGGAGTTCTCCTACAATGAGCAGTTCTTC. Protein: CASSLGLAEFSYNEQFF. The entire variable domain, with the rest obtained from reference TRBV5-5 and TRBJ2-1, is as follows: DAGVTQSPTHLIKTRGQQVTLRCSPISGHKSVSWYQQVLGQGPQFIFQYYEKEERGRGNFPDRFSARQFPNYSSELNVNALLLGDSALYLCASSLGLAEFSYNEQFFGPGTRLTVL.

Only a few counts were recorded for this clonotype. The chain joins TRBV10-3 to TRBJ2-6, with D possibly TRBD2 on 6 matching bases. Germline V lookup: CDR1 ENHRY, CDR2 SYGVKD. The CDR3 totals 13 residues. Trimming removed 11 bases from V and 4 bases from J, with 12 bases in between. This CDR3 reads CACGGVGANVLTF. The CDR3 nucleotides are TGTGCCTGCGGAGGGGTAGGGGCCAACGTCCTGACTTTC.